The rows below give T cell receptor beta chains drawn from one sample of a study of STAT3 mutations in large granular lymphocyte leukemia. Repertoires were generated with immunoSEQ multiplex PCR, while TCRdb's copy carries only in-frame clones and drops some. Of 1,500 to 2,000 clones listed, roughly 56% are singletons. Sequenced input: peripheral blood mononuclear cells. These receptors all come from a woman in her seventies with T-cell large granular lymphocyte leukemia. Some clones in this sample may be carry-over from other donors' samples. The conserved cysteine and the conserved F or W are not part of the CDR3 here. The size field is filled for only some rows; it gives once, few, many or a size class.

J,V,size,CDR3
TRBJ2-4,TRBV6-1,few,ASSGQLAKNIQY
TRBJ2-7,TRBV5-6,few,ASSLFNEQY
TRBJ2-7,TRBV18,-,ASQRGAQAYEQY
TRBJ2-7,TRBV7-2,once,ASSSGLAHYEQY
TRBJ1-2,TRBV30,-,AWSGNRGFGGYT
TRBJ1-5,TRBV29-1,once,SVRGDKNQPQH
TRBJ1-2,TRBV30,-,ASGNNYGYT
TRBJ2-7,TRBV7-8,-,ASSLQGAAYEQY
TRBJ2-7,TRBV5-4,few,ASSLNQGPYEQY
TRBJ2-1,TRBV6-5,-,ASNPIDPGNEQF
TRBJ2-5,TRBV5-1,-,ASSLAGLQGGETQY
TRBJ1-3,TRBV30,-,AWGSGQFSGNTIY
TRBJ2-1,TRBV27,-,ASSSGLPLSYNEQF
TRBJ1-2,TRBV7-9,-,ASTPQEGGNYGYT
TRBJ2-7,TRBV7-2,medium-sized,ASSQGYPYEQY
TRBJ1-1,TRBV18,-,ASSPSERVDTEAF
TRBJ2-1,TRBV5-4,large,ASSPDYVGEQF
TRBJ2-3,TRBV27,-,ASSPGLQDTQY
TRBJ2-6,TRBV5-4,-,ASSLGAPGANVLT
TRBJ2-7,TRBV30,few,ACLGGSSYEQY
TRBJ1-3,TRBV6-5,-,ASSYGPRNTIY
TRBJ2-1,TRBV30,-,AWGVQEDNEQF
TRBJ2-6,TRBV29-1,-,SVPYRDRGSGANVLT
TRBJ1-2,TRBV12-5,-,ASGRDSFYGYT
TRBJ2-7,TRBV19,medium-sized,ASSITTGVFSEQY
TRBJ1-1,TRBV4-1,few,ASRLGNTEAF
TRBJ2-1,TRBV7-7,-,ASTLHLGSNEQF
TRBJ1-2,TRBV5-6,-,ASSFGGPNGNYGYT
TRBJ2-7,TRBV7-9,-,ASSFGTGNEQY
TRBJ2-5,TRBV5-1,-,ASSLLAGDETQY
TRBJ1-1,TRBV6-6,-,ASSGGQSTEAF
TRBJ1-2,TRBV6-1,few,ASSESQSYGYT
TRBJ2-7,TRBV30,-,AWSPPPRLAATYEQY
TRBJ1-2,TRBV9,-,ASSAGGTGVASYGYT
TRBJ1-2,TRBV4-2,-,ASSQVNYGYT
TRBJ1-3,TRBV30,-,AWSSVSGNTIY
TRBJ2-7,TRBV30,-,ASKRQDGSYEQY
TRBJ1-1,TRBV5-4,-,ASSGALNTEAF
TRBJ2-5,TRBV18,-,ASSPGAAETQY
TRBJ1-1,TRBV5-4,-,ASSPLKGNAEAF
TRBJ2-7,TRBV11-3,-,ASSLTLSYEQY
TRBJ1-1,TRBV30,-,AWSNEQTF
TRBJ2-5,TRBV5-6,-,ASSLVGTAQETQY
TRBJ1-2,TRBV6-6,-,ASSYLTGHNYGYT
TRBJ2-7,TRBV5-1,-,ASSFGRTGSYEQY
TRBJ1-5,TRBV6-5,-,ASSYSGTGGNQPQH
TRBJ2-1,TRBV19,medium-sized,ASDRGSSYNEQF
TRBJ2-7,TRBV5-4,-,ASSSGQDGSYEQY